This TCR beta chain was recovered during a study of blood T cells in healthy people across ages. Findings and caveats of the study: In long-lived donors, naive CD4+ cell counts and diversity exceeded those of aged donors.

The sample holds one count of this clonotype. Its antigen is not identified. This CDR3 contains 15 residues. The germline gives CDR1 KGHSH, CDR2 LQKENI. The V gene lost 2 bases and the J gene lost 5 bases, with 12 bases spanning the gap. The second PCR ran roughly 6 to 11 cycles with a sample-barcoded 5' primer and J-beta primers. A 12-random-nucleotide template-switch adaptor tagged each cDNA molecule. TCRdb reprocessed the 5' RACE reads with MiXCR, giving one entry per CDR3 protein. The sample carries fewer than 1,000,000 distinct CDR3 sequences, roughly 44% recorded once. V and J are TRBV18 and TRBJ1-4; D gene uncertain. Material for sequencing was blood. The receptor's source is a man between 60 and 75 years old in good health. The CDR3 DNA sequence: TGTGCCAGCTCACCAAAGGCAGACCCCAATGAAAAACTGTTTTTT. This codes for CASSPKADPNEKLFF.